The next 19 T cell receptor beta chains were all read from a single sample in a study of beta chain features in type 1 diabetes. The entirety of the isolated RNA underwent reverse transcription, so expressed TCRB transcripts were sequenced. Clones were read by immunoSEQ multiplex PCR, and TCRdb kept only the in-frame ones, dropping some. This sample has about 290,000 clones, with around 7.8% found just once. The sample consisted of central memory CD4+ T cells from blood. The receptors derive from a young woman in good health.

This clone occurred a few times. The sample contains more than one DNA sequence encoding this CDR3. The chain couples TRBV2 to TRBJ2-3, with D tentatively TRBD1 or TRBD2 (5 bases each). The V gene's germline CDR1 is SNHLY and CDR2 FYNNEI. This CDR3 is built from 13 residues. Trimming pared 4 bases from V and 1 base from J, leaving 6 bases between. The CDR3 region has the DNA TGTGCCAGCAGTGTGGGGGGCACAGATACGCAGTATTTT. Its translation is CASSVGGTDTQYF.

The CDR3 region is CASSPRWSDQETQYF. The CDR3, as DNA: TGTGCCAGCAGCCCAAGGTGGAGTGACCAAGAGACCCAGTACTTC. The chain joins TRBV7-2 to TRBJ2-5; no firm D call. Trimming took 5 bases from V and 0 from J, leaving 13 bases between them. Germline loops: CDR1 SGHTA, CDR2 FQGNSA. There are 15 residues in the CDR3.

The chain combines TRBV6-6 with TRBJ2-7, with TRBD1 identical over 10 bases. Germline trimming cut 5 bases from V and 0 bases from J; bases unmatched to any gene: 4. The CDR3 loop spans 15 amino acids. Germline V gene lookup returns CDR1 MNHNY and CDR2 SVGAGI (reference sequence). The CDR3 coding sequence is TGTGCCAGCAGTCCGGGACAGGGGTTCTCCTACGAGCAGTACGTC. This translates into CASSPGQGFSYEQYV.

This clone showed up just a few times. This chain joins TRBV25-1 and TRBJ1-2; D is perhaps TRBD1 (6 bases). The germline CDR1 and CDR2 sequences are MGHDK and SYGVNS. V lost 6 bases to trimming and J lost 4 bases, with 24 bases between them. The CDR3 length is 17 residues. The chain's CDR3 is CASSVAGQTEDIYGYTF. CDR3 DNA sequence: TGTGCCAGCAGCGTAGCGGGACAAACTGAAGATATCTATGGCTACACCTTC.

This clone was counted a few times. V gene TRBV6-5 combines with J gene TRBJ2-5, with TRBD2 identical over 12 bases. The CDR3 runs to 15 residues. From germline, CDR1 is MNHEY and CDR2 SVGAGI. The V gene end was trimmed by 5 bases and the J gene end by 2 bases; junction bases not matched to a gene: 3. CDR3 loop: CASSKLAGGQETQYF. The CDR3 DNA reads TGTGCCAGCAGTAAACTAGCGGGAGGACAAGAGACCCAGTACTTC.

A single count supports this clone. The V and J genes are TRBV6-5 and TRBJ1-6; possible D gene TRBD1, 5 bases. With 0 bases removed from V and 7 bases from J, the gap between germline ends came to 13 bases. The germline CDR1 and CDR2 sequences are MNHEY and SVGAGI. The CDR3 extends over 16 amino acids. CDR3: CASSYSNRQTNSPLHF. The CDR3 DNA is TGTGCCAGCAGTTACTCGAACCGACAGACCAATTCACCCCTCCACTTT.

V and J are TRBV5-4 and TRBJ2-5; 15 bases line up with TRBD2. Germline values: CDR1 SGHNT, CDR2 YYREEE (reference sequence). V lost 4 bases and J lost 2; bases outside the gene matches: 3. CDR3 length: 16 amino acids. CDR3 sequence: CASSPGLAGGQETQYF. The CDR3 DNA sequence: TGTGCCAGCAGCCCTGGACTAGCGGGGGGGCAAGAGACCCAGTACTTC. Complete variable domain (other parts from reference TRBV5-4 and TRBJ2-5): ETGVTQSPTHLIKTRGQQVTLRCSSQSGHNTVSWYQQALGQGPQFIFQYYREEENGRGNFPPRFSGLQFPNYSSELNVNALELDDSALYLCASSPGLAGGQETQYFGPGTRLLVL.

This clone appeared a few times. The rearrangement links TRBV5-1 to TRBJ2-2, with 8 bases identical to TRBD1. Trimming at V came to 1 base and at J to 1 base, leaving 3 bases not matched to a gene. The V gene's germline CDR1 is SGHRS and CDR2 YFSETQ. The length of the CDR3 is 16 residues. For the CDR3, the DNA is TGCGCCAGCAGCTTGTTTGGACAGGGGAACACCGGGGAGCTGTTTTTT. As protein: CASSLFGQGNTGELFF.

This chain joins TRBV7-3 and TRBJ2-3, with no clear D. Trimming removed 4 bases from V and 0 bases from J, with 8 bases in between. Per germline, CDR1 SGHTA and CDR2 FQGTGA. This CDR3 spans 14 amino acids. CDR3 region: CASSSHPSTDTQYF. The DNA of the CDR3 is TGTGCCAGCAGCTCCCACCCTAGCACAGATACGCAGTATTTT.

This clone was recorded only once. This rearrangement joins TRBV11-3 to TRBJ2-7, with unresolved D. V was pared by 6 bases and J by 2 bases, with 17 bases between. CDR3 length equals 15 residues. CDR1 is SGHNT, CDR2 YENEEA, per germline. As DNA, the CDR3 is TGTGCCAGCAGTCACACCTACCGACTGACCTACGAGCAGTACTTC. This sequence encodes CASSHTYRLTYEQYF.

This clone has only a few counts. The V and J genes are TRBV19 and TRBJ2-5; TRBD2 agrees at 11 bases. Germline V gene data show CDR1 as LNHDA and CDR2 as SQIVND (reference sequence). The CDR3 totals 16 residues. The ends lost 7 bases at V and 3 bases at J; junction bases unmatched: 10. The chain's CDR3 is CASTSGLADGKETQYF. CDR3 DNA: TGTGCCAGTACCTCGGGACTAGCGGACGGAAAAGAGACCCAGTACTTC.

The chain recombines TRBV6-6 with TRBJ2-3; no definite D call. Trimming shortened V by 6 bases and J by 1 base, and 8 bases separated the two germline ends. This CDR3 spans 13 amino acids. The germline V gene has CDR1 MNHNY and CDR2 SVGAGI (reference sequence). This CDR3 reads CASSQAGTDTQYF. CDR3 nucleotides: TGTGCCAGCAGCCAGGCAGGCACAGATACGCAGTATTTT.

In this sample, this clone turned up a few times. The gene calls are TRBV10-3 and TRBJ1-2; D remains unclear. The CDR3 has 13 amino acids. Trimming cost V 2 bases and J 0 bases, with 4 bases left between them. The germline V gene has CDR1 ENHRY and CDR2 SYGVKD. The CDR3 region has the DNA TGTGCCATCAGTGAGGATCCTAACTATGGCTACACCTTC. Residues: CAISEDPNYGYTF.

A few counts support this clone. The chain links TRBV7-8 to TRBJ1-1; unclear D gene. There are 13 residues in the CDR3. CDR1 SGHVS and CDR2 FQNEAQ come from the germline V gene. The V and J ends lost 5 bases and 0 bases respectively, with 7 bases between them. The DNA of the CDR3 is TGTGCCAGCAGCCTAACTATGAACACTGAAGCTTTCTTT. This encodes CASSLTMNTEAFF. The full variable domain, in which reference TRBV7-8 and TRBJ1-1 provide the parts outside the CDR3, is GAGVSQSPRYKVAKRGQDVALRCDPISGHVSLFWYQQALGQGPEFLTYFQNEAQLDKSGLPSDRFFAERPEGSVSTLKIQRTQQEDSAVYLCASSLTMNTEAFFGQGTRLTVV.

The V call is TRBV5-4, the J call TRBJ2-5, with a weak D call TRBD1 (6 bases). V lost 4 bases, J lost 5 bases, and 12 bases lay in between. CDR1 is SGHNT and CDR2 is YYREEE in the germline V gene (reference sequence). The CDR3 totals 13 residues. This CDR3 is CASSRQAPETQYF. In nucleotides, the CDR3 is TGTGCCAGCAGCCGACAGGCCCCGGAGACCCAGTACTTC.

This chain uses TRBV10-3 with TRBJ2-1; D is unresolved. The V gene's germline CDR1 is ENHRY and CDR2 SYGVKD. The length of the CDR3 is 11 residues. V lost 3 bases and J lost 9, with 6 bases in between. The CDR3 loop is CAISELTEQFF. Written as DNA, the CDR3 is TGTGCCATCAGTGAATTAACTGAGCAGTTCTTC.

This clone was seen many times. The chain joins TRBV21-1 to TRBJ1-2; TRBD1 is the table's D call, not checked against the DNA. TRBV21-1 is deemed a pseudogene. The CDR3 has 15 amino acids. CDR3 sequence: CASTPVSDQGYGYTF. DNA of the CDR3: TGTGCCAGCACCCCAGTGTCCGATCAGGGCTATGGCTACACCTTC.

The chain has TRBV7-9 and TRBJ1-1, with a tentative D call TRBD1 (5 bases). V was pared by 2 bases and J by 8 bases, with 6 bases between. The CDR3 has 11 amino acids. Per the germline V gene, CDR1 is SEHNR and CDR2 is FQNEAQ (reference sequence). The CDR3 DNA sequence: TGTGCCAGCAGCTTAAAGGGGGAAGCTTTCTTT. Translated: CASSLKGEAFF.

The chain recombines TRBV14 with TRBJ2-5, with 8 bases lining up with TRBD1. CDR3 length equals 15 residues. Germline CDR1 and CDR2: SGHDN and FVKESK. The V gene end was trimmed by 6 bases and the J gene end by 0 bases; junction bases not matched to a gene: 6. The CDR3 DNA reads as TGTGCCAGCAGGGCGCAGGGGGCTAACCAAGAGACCCAGTACTTC. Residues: CASRAQGANQETQYF.